Listed here are 26 T cell receptor beta chains from one sample, sequenced in a study of CD8+CD57+ T cells in acquired aplastic anemia. TCR beta VDJ and CDR3 profiling used genomic DNA as template. A single record per CDR3 protein comes from TCRdb applying MiXCR to the reads. The top ten hold roughly 1.8% of the sample, which has some 200,000 distinct CDR3 sequences, less than 60% seen once. Whoever was chosen for sequencing had shown CD8+CD57+ cell expansion by flow cytometry. The sequencing sample was made of sorted CD4+, CD8+, or CD8+CD57+ T cells (not recorded which) from PBMCs. These receptor sequences come from a human donor with aplastic anemia.

This clonotype came up many times. This chain links TRBV20-1 with TRBJ2-7; D unresolved. CDR3 length equals 15 residues. Looked up from germline, CDR1 is DFQATT and CDR2 is SNEGSKA (reference sequence). Trimming shortened V by 1 base and J by 6 bases, and 19 bases separated the two germline ends. The CDR3 coding sequence is TGCAGTGCTAGAGCAACGGACCGACCTACCGGCGAGCAGTACGTC. This gives the protein CSARATDRPTGEQYV.

The rearrangement joins TRBV10-3 to TRBJ1-1; TRBD1 is a possible D gene (5 bases). V dropped 6 bases and J dropped 1 base, with 15 bases sitting between them. Germline loops: CDR1 ENHRY, CDR2 SYGVKD. The CDR3 spans 15 residues. The CDR3 DNA follows: TGTGCCATCAGCGCGTCCGGGACCTCGAACACTGAAGCTTTCTTT. This sequence encodes CAISASGTSNTEAFF.

V usage is TRBV4-3 and J usage is TRBJ2-2; D is possibly TRBD1 (5 bases). Germline CDR1 and CDR2: LGHNA and YSLEER. V was pared by 0 bases and J by 9 bases, with 17 bases between. This CDR3 has 16 amino acids. In DNA form, the CDR3 reads TGCGCCAGCAGCCAAGATCGGTCGGAGCAGGGCCGGGAGCTGTTTTTT. This translates into CASSQDRSEQGRELFF.

The table lists this clonotype with many counts. The V and J genes are TRBV24-1 and TRBJ2-5; 10 bases match TRBD2. The CDR3 spans 15 residues. CDR1 KGHDR and CDR2 SFDVKD come from the germline V gene. Trimming cost V 5 bases and J 2 bases; bases outside gene matches: 4. The CDR3, as DNA: TGTGCCACCAGTGCGAGCGGGGGGGCTCAAGAGACCCAGTACTTC. Protein: CATSASGGAQETQYF.

This clonotype has a count of ten or more. J is TRBJ2-7 and V is TRBV20-1, with D maybe TRBD1 (6 bases). Trimming left V 0 bases short and J 7 bases short, with 13 bases between. CDR1 DFQATT and CDR2 SNEGSKA come from the germline V gene (reference sequence). CDR3 size: 13 residues. The CDR3 nucleotides are TGCAGTGCTAGAGATCTCAGGGGTTGGGAGCAGTACTTC. It is translated as CSARDLRGWEQYF.

Only one count was recorded for this clonotype. Here the CDR3 DNA reads TGCGCCAGCAGTGAGTGGGCGGGGAGCTACAATGAGCAGTTCTTC. Amino acid sequence: CASSEWAGSYNEQFF. V gene TRBV10-1 combines with J gene TRBJ2-1, with a possible D match to TRBD2 (6 bases). CDR3 size: 15 residues. CDR1 and CDR2 from the germline V gene are WNHNN and SYGVQD (reference sequence). With 1 base removed from V and 3 bases from J, the gap between germline ends came to 10 bases.

The table lists this clonotype with many counts. The genes are TRBV7-2 and TRBJ1-1; D not resolved. This CDR3 has 15 amino acids. V was clipped by 1 base and J by 0 bases, with 9 bases between them. The germline V gene has CDR1 SGHTA and CDR2 FQGNSA. The CDR3: CASSLGSQMNTEAFF. Here the CDR3 DNA reads TGTGCCAGCAGCTTAGGATCACAAATGAACACTGAAGCTTTCTTT.

The gene calls are TRBV5-1 and TRBJ2-7, with TRBD2 identical over 8 bases. Germline V CDR1 and CDR2: SGHRS, YFSETQ. With V trimmed by 7 bases and J by 2 bases, 8 bases remained unmatched. This CDR3 comprises 14 residues. The CDR3 region is CASRPGGLPYEQYF. The CDR3 region has the DNA TGCGCCAGCCGTCCGGGAGGGTTACCCTACGAGCAGTACTTC.

J is TRBJ2-7 and V is TRBV2; D is possibly TRBD1 or TRBD2 (5 bases each). V was pared by 6 bases and J by 7 bases, with 25 bases between. This CDR3 is 16 amino acids long. Germline V gives CDR1 SNHLY, CDR2 FYNNEI. In nucleotides, the CDR3 is TGTGCCAGCAGCCACCCCCGGGGCCCGCTGTTCAAGGAGCAGTACTTC. Protein: CASSHPRGPLFKEQYF. Supplemented by reference TRBV2 and TRBJ2-7, the full variable domain reads EPEVTQTPSHQVTQMGQEVILRCVPISNHLYFYWYRQILGQKVEFLVSFYNNEISEKSEIFDDQFSVERPDGSNFTLKIRSTKLEDSAMYFCASSHPRGPLFKEQYFGPGTRLTVT.

This clonotype was seen ten or more times. The chain joins TRBV5-1 to TRBJ2-3; perhaps TRBD1 as D (7 bases). The ends were cut back, 5 bases at V and 2 bases at J, with 18 bases in the middle. In germline, CDR1 is SGHRS, CDR2 YFSETQ. The CDR3 contains 16 residues. The DNA of the CDR3 is TGCGCCAGCAGGTCACCCGCGGGACAGCCCACAGATACGCAGTATTTT. Its translation: CASRSPAGQPTDTQYF.

As to this clonotype: Since a much larger clone is just one base distant, this may be a read error. The J gene is TRBJ1-6, the V gene TRBV9, with a tentative D call TRBD1 (5 bases). Germline CDR1 is SGDLS and CDR2 is YYNGEE. The CDR3 extends over 15 amino acids. V was trimmed by 2 bases and J by 7 bases, leaving 13 bases between them. For the CDR3, the DNA is TGTGCCAGCAGCGTGGCAGGGTCAGGGAATTCACCCCTCCACTTT. Amino acids: CASSVAGSGNSPLHF.

The chain combines TRBV14 with TRBJ2-7, with 12 bases that match TRBD2. CDR3 length: 16 amino acids. The germline V gene encodes CDR1 SGHDN and CDR2 FVKESK. J lost 8 bases, V lost 4 bases, and 12 bases had no gene match. This chain's CDR3 is CASSLSLGLAGRKQYF. The CDR3 DNA reads TGTGCCAGCAGCCTCTCCCTAGGACTAGCGGGACGGAAGCAGTACTTC.

The chain has TRBV29-1 and TRBJ1-2, with 7 bases aligning to TRBD1. J lost 1 base, V lost 7 bases, and 6 bases had no gene match. Germline V gives CDR1 SQVTM, CDR2 ANQGSEA. The CDR3 contains 13 residues. The CDR3 protein is CSAGQAYNYGYTF. CDR3 nucleotide sequence: TGCAGCGCTGGACAGGCGTATAACTATGGCTACACCTTC.

This clonotype occurred once. This chain uses TRBV5-4 with TRBJ1-6; D might be TRBD1 (5 bases). Germline assignment: CDR1 SGHNT and CDR2 YYREEE (reference sequence). Trimming took off 4 bases at V and 5 bases at J, with 13 bases between the two ends. CDR3 length: 15 residues. The CDR3 region has the DNA TGTGCCAGCAGCCCGGGGACGGGGAATAATTCACCCCTCCACTTT. Protein product: CASSPGTGNNSPLHF.

V usage is TRBV7-3 and J usage is TRBJ2-3; perhaps TRBD2 as D (5 bases). Germline V lookup: CDR1 SGHTA, CDR2 FQGTGA. Trimming pared 4 bases from V and 11 bases from J, leaving 22 bases between. This CDR3 is built from 15 residues. CDR3 DNA sequence: TGTGCCAGCAGCTCCCGGGGTCCTACGGGAAATGAGCAGTATTTT. This encodes CASSSRGPTGNEQYF. The full variable domain, completed using reference TRBV7-3 and TRBJ2-3, is GAGVSQTPSNKVTEKGKYVELRCDPISGHTALYWYRQSLGQGPEFLIYFQGTGAADDSGLPNDRFFAVRPEGSVSTLKIQRTERGDSAVYLCASSSRGPTGNEQYFGPGTRLTVL.

This clonotype has a single count. A much larger clone lies one base from this, so it may be a read error. The chain couples TRBV27 to TRBJ1-2; tentative D call: TRBD1 (5 bases). The germline V and J ends were trimmed by 8 bases and 5 bases, with 15 bases remaining between them. Germline V gene data show CDR1 as MNHEY and CDR2 as SMNVEV (reference sequence). This CDR3 comprises 13 residues. This CDR3 reads CASQDGAAYGYTF. The CDR3 DNA sequence: TGTGCCAGCCAGGATGGGGCAGCTTATGGCTACACCTTC.

This clonotype was seen repeatedly, ten times or more. J is TRBJ1-1 and V is TRBV28; 7 bases are shared with TRBD1. CDR1 and CDR2 from the germline V gene are MDHEN and SYDVKM. The CDR3 spans 13 residues. V was pared by 8 bases and J by 0 bases, with 3 bases of the junction left unmatched. The CDR3 loop is CASEGQVNTEAFF. CDR3 DNA sequence: TGTGCCAGCGAAGGACAGGTGAACACTGAAGCTTTCTTT.

In its sample, this clonotype was seen a few times. The V gene is TRBV10-3, the J gene TRBJ1-2; D gene unclear. This CDR3 spans 11 amino acids. CDR1 is ENHRY and CDR2 is SYGVKD in the germline V gene. Between the trimmed V and J ends, which lost 10 bases and 8 bases, there was a span of 14 bases. The CDR3 sequence: CANNGLIGYTF. Here the CDR3 DNA reads TGTGCCAACAACGGGCTCATAGGCTACACCTTC.

For this clonotype: This may be a read error, as it is one base from a much larger clone. The chain carries TRBV5-1 and TRBJ2-2, with D maybe TRBD1 (5 bases). Germline V gene lookup returns CDR1 SGHRS and CDR2 YFSETQ. The length of the CDR3 is 17 residues. Trimming stripped 4 bases from V and 6 bases from J, with 22 bases between. In DNA, the CDR3 is TGCGCCAGCAGCCGAGCCCCCGTACAGGCCTCAGCCGGGGAGCTGTTTTTT. The encoded protein is CASSRAPVQASAGELFF.

CDR3 amino acids: CASRGGGAPLPQHF. The CDR3 bases are TGTGCCAGCAGAGGGGGGGGGGCTCCATTGCCCCAGCATTTT. This sequence joins TRBV12-3 or TRBV12-4 and TRBJ1-5; weak D call: TRBD1 (6 bases). The CDR3 consists of 14 residues. V was clipped by 6 bases and J by 9 bases, with 18 bases between them.

The rearrangement joins TRBV28 to TRBJ2-1; D might be TRBD2 (5 bases). CDR1 MDHEN and CDR2 SYDVKM come from the germline V gene. Trimming pared 7 bases from V and 1 base from J, leaving 11 bases between. The CDR3 has 14 residues. CDR3 sequence: CASIDGISYNEQFF. The CDR3 nucleotides are TGTGCCAGCATAGACGGGATTTCCTACAATGAGCAGTTCTTC.

The CDR3 coding sequence is TGTGCCACCAGCAGGGGCAGCTCCTACGAGCAGTACTTC. This codes for CATSRGSSYEQYF. V usage is TRBV15 and J usage is TRBJ2-7, with D hard to call. This CDR3 has 13 residues. Trimming removed 3 bases at V and 0 bases at J, with 6 bases between. Germline values: CDR1 LNHNV, CDR2 YYDKDF (reference sequence).

The gene calls are TRBV5-1 and TRBJ1-5; D remains ambiguous. CDR1 is SGHRS, CDR2 YFSETQ, per germline. The CDR3 sequence is 15 residues long. Trimming shortened V by 0 bases and J by 0 bases, and 7 bases separated the two germline ends. This CDR3 is CASSLDPYSNQPQHF. CDR3 sequence (DNA): TGCGCCAGCAGCTTGGATCCTTATAGCAATCAGCCCCAGCATTTT.

Points on this clonotype: A much larger clone lies one base from this, so it may be a read error. This CDR3 is missing its conserved last phenylalanine or tryptophan, likely due to a read error. This chain links TRBV19 with TRBJ2-3; possible D gene TRBD2, 6 bases. The CDR3 extends over 13 amino acids. CDR1 and CDR2 from the germline V gene are LNHDA and SQIVND (reference sequence). V was trimmed by 9 bases and J by 4 bases, leaving 14 bases between them. CDR3 in DNA: TGTGCCAGCAGCCGGGACTCCGCAGATACGCAGTATATT. It codes for CASSRDSADTQYI.

Many counts were recorded for this clonotype. The CDR3 DNA is TGCGCCAGCAGCGCGGACAGGGCCTACGAGCAGTACTTC. Translation: CASSADRAYEQYF. The V call is TRBV5-1, the J call TRBJ2-7; 8 nucleotides line up with TRBD1. The CDR3 consists of 13 residues. CDR1 is SGHRS and CDR2 is YFSETQ in the germline V gene. With V trimmed by 4 bases and J by 2 bases, 2 bases remained unmatched. Filled out from reference TRBV5-1 and TRBJ2-7, the complete variable domain reads KAGVTQTPRYLIKTRGQQVTLSCSPISGHRSVSWYQQTPGQGLQFLFEYFSETQRNKGNFPGRFSGRQFSNSRSEMNVSTLELGDSALYLCASSADRAYEQYFGPGTRLTVT.

This clonotype appeared many times. This rearrangement joins TRBV3-1 to TRBJ2-2; tentative D call: TRBD2 (5 bases). This CDR3 has 15 residues. Germline V lookup: CDR1 LGHDT, CDR2 YNNKEL (reference sequence). Between the trimmed V and J ends, which lost 1 base and 5 bases, there was a span of 11 bases. The CDR3 DNA follows: TGTGCCAGCAGCCAAGTGAGCGGCTCGACCGGGGAGCTGTTTTTT. This gives the protein CASSQVSGSTGELFF.